A selection of T cell receptor beta chains follows, all from one sample in a study of shared clonotypes between healthy human individuals. Generated by immunoSEQ multiplex PCR, the TCRdb table keeps only in-frame clones and is missing some. In the table there are millions of clones, approximately 90% of which are singletons. Input material: naive CD4+ T cells sorted from blood. The receptor source for this set is a man between 18 and 29 years old in good health. Each CDR3 is given with its conserved first and last residue. The D gene is left open where the match is weak. Clone sizes are given selectively: once, few, many, or a class where the clone is expanded.

CASSLGYRTSGSSQETQYF	TGTGCCAGCAGCTTAGGATACCGGACTAGCGGGAGTAGCCAAGAGACCCAGTACTTC	TRBD2	TRBV7-9	NA	TRBJ2-5
CASSLAFTGSGANVLTF	TGTGCCAGCAGCTTAGCGTTTACAGGGTCTGGGGCCAACGTCCTGACTTTC	NA	TRBV7-2	NA	TRBJ2-6
CASSEDRTGGRWYLGNTEAFF	TGTGCCAGCAGTGAAGATCGGACAGGAGGAAGGTGGTACCTGGGGAACACTGAAGCTTTCTTT	TRBD1	TRBV6-1	NA	TRBJ1-1
CASTVGQASPDTQYF	TGTGCCAGTACGGTTGGACAGGCCAGCCCAGATACGCAGTATTTT	TRBD1	TRBV19	NA	TRBJ2-3
CSVGTGYLAGANVLTF	TGCAGCGTTGGGACAGGGTACTTAGCTGGGGCCAACGTCCTGACTTTC	TRBD1	TRBV29-1	NA	TRBJ2-6
CASTVAPESTEAFF	TGCGCCAGCACCGTTGCTCCGGAAAGCACTGAAGCTTTCTTT	NA	TRBV5-1	NA	TRBJ1-1
CASSPMEGPGNTIYF	TGTGCCAGCTCACCAATGGAGGGGCCTGGAAACACCATATATTTT	NA	TRBV18	NA	TRBJ1-3
CASSPGDREQTQYF	TGTGCCAGCAGTCCCGGGGACAGGGAACAGACCCAGTACTTC	TRBD1	TRBV28	NA	TRBJ2-5
CASSVSGVGGELFF	TGTGCCAGCAGCGTTAGCGGAGTGGGCGGGGAGCTGTTTTTT	NA	TRBV7-2	NA	TRBJ2-2
CASSPEGRTQYF	TGTGCCAGCTCGCCGGAGGGTCGAACGCAGTATTTT	NA	TRBV7-9	NA	TRBJ2-3
CASRPTSGGPTNTQYF	TGCGCCAGCAGGCCTACTAGCGGGGGACCCACGAATACGCAGTATTTT	TRBD2	TRBV5-1	NA	TRBJ2-3
CASTEAGEDEQYF	TGTGCCAGCACGGAGGCGGGGGAGGACGAGCAGTACTTC	TRBD2	TRBV28	NA	TRBJ2-7
CASSVTGGAYEQYF	TGTGCCAGCAGCGTAACAGGGGGCGCTTACGAGCAGTACTTC	TRBD1	TRBV9	NA	TRBJ2-7
CASSLEQGGGYTF	TGTGCCAGCAGCTTAGAGCAGGGGGGTGGCTACACCTTC	TRBD1	TRBV7-9	once	TRBJ1-2
CASSLTSGTIRNEQFF	TGTGCCAGCAGCTTGACTAGCGGGACAATCCGCAATGAGCAGTTCTTC	TRBD2	TRBV5-6	NA	TRBJ2-1
CASSIGQRNQPQHF	TGTGCCAGTAGTATCGGGCAGAGAAATCAGCCCCAGCATTTT	NA	TRBV19	once	TRBJ1-5
CAWSVWARGETQYF	TGTGCCTGGAGTGTTTGGGCGAGGGGAGAGACCCAGTACTTC	NA	TRBV30	NA	TRBJ2-5
CASSLFLALSTGELFF	TGCGCCAGCAGCTTGTTCCTAGCGCTGAGCACCGGGGAGCTGTTTTTT	NA	TRBV5-1	NA	TRBJ2-2
CASSQTGSSSYEQYF	TGTGCCAGCAGTCAGACAGGGTCTAGCTCCTACGAGCAGTACTTC	TRBD1	TRBV6-6	once	TRBJ2-7
CASSTRDSLYGYTF	TGTGCCAGCAGCACCCGGGACAGTCTCTATGGCTACACCTTC	TRBD1	TRBV11-3	NA	TRBJ1-2
CASSPTGTGTYNEQFF	TGTGCCAGCAGCCCGACCGGGACAGGGACCTACAATGAGCAGTTCTTC	TRBD1	TRBV7-9	NA	TRBJ2-1
CASSRDSLEAFF	TGTGCCAGCTCGCGAGACAGCCTTGAAGCTTTCTTT	NA	TRBV5-4	NA	TRBJ1-1
CASSLGSAGMAYNEQFF	TGCGCCAGCAGCTTGGGCAGTGCGGGAATGGCCTACAATGAGCAGTTCTTC	NA	TRBV5-1	NA	TRBJ2-1
CATSGGRDTQYF	TGTGCCACTTCGGGGGGCCGAGATACGCAGTATTTT	NA	TRBV6-6	NA	TRBJ2-3
CASSLVNEQYF	TGTGCCAGCAGCTTAGTCAACGAGCAGTACTTC	NA	TRBV7-9	NA	TRBJ2-7
CASSLGRYGYTF	TGCGCCAGCAGCTTGGGGAGATATGGCTACACCTTC	NA	TRBV5-1	NA	TRBJ1-2
CASSQLGQGTSSGANVLTF	TGTGCCAGCAGCCAACTCGGACAGGGGACTAGCTCTGGGGCCAACGTCCTGACTTTC	NA	TRBV14	NA	TRBJ2-6
CASSISGLVPYNEQFF	TGTGCCAGTAGTATCTCCGGGCTGGTACCCTACAATGAGCAGTTCTTC	NA	TRBV19	NA	TRBJ2-1
CASSLLRGGLGDSYNEQFF	TGCGCCAGCAGCTTGCTGCGGGGGGGGCTTGGAGACTCCTACAATGAGCAGTTCTTC	TRBD2	TRBV5-1	NA	TRBJ2-1